This is a list of T cell receptor beta chains from one sample in a study of cytomegalovirus exposure and HLA in healthy donors. Sequencing used immunoSEQ multiplex PCR; TCRdb keeps in-frame clones, though not all of them. The sample holds around 170,000 clones, roughly 80% seen once. The specimen sequenced was PBMCs. The receptors shown here come from a man in his forties in good health and CMV-seropositive. The CDR3 runs from the conserved cysteine through the conserved F or W. The D gene is left open where the match is weak. The size field is filled for only some rows; it gives once, few, many or a size class.

cdr3_aa: CASSQDGATNEKLFF; cdr3_nt: TGCGCCAGCAGCCAAGATGGAGCAACTAATGAAAAACTGTTTTTT; cdr3_length: 15; v_call: TRBV4-1; clone_size: -; j_call: TRBJ1-4; d_call: -
cdr3_aa: CASSRDLSTDTQYF; cdr3_nt: TGTGCCAGCAGTCGGGACTTATCCACAGATACGCAGTATTTT; cdr3_length: 14; v_call: TRBV6-4; clone_size: -; j_call: TRBJ2-3; d_call: -
cdr3_aa: CASSSGSGAGNTIYF; cdr3_nt: TGTGCCAGCAGCTCTGGATCAGGGGCTGGAAACACCATATATTTT; cdr3_length: 15; v_call: TRBV7-3; clone_size: -; j_call: TRBJ1-3; d_call: -
cdr3_aa: CASSVGAAPAYEQYF; cdr3_nt: TGTGCCAGCAGCGTAGGAGCGGCCCCCGCCTACGAGCAGTACTTC; cdr3_length: 15; v_call: TRBV9; clone_size: -; j_call: TRBJ2-7; d_call: -
cdr3_aa: CAWSGQPGDEQFF; cdr3_nt: TGTGCCTGGTCGGGACAGCCGGGCGATGAGCAGTTCTTC; cdr3_length: 13; v_call: TRBV30; clone_size: -; j_call: TRBJ2-1; d_call: TRBD1
cdr3_aa: CASSYGTGFYEQYF; cdr3_nt: TGTGCCAGTAGCTACGGGACAGGGTTCTACGAGCAGTACTTC; cdr3_length: 14; v_call: TRBV19; clone_size: -; j_call: TRBJ2-7; d_call: TRBD1
cdr3_aa: CGGGHVGNTIYF; cdr3_nt: TGCGGGGGGGGGCATGTTGGAAACACCATATATTTT; cdr3_length: 12; v_call: TRBV29-1; clone_size: -; j_call: TRBJ1-3; d_call: -
cdr3_aa: CASRRRGQVSNQPQHF; cdr3_nt: TGTGCCAGTAGGCGGAGGGGGCAGGTGAGCAATCAGCCCCAGCATTTT; cdr3_length: 16; v_call: TRBV19; clone_size: -; j_call: TRBJ1-5; d_call: TRBD1
cdr3_aa: CASSLALSYGYTF; cdr3_nt: TGTGCCAGCAGCTTGGCTCTCTCCTATGGCTACACCTTC; cdr3_length: 13; v_call: TRBV7-8; clone_size: -; j_call: TRBJ1-2; d_call: -
cdr3_aa: CASSPQGIGNSPLHF; cdr3_nt: TGTGCCAGCAGCCCCCAGGGGATCGGCAATTCACCCCTCCACTTT; cdr3_length: 15; v_call: TRBV7-9; clone_size: -; j_call: TRBJ1-6; d_call: -
cdr3_aa: CASSPDRVADEKLFF; cdr3_nt: TGTGCCAGCTCACCCGACAGGGTTGCCGATGAAAAACTGTTTTTT; cdr3_length: 15; v_call: TRBV18; clone_size: -; j_call: TRBJ1-4; d_call: TRBD1
cdr3_aa: CASSISGGSNQPQHF; cdr3_nt: TGTGCCAGTAGTATTTCCGGGGGGAGCAATCAGCCCCAGCATTTT; cdr3_length: 15; v_call: TRBV19; clone_size: -; j_call: TRBJ1-5; d_call: -
cdr3_aa: CASTSPRDRGEQYF; cdr3_nt: TGTGCCAGCACCTCCCCCCGGGACAGGGGCGAGCAGTACTTC; cdr3_length: 14; v_call: TRBV28; clone_size: -; j_call: TRBJ2-7; d_call: TRBD1
cdr3_aa: CASTAEDTYTEAFF; cdr3_nt: TGTGCCAGCACAGCGGAAGATACCTACACTGAAGCTTTCTTT; cdr3_length: 14; v_call: TRBV6-1; clone_size: once; j_call: TRBJ1-1; d_call: -
cdr3_aa: CAWSVSAQETQYF; cdr3_nt: TGTGCCTGGAGTGTAAGCGCCCAAGAGACCCAGTACTTC; cdr3_length: 13; v_call: TRBV30; clone_size: -; j_call: TRBJ2-5; d_call: -
cdr3_aa: CASSPPGQVRETQYF; cdr3_nt: TGTGCCAGCAGCCCACCGGGACAGGTCCGAGAGACCCAGTACTTC; cdr3_length: 15; v_call: TRBV7-8; clone_size: -; j_call: TRBJ2-5; d_call: TRBD1
cdr3_aa: CASSEQVGYEAFF; cdr3_nt: TGCGCCAGCAGTGAACAGGTCGGTTATGAAGCTTTCTTT; cdr3_length: 13; v_call: TRBV10-2; clone_size: -; j_call: TRBJ1-1; d_call: -
cdr3_aa: CASSLTSPYVTDTQYF; cdr3_nt: TGTGCCAGCAGCTTGACTAGCCCGTATGTCACAGATACGCAGTATTTT; cdr3_length: 16; v_call: TRBV5-4; clone_size: -; j_call: TRBJ2-3; d_call: -
cdr3_aa: CASSSPGQGVSSYGYTF; cdr3_nt: TGTGCCAGCAGTTCGCCGGGACAGGGTGTGAGTAGCTATGGCTACACCTTC; cdr3_length: 17; v_call: TRBV28; clone_size: -; j_call: TRBJ1-2; d_call: TRBD1
cdr3_aa: CASSMGRGYVQYF; cdr3_nt: TGTGCCAGTAGTATGGGGAGGGGCTACGTGCAGTACTTC; cdr3_length: 13; v_call: TRBV19; clone_size: -; j_call: TRBJ2-7; d_call: TRBD2